This TCR beta chain comes out of a study of blood T cell repertoires in COVID-19 (dated by TCRdb to the early 2020s). Turning to the overall study: Collaborator samples came from the United States, Italy and Spain and covered acute and convalescent phases of COVID-19. Nearly every sample came with metadata listing a de-identified subject ID, COVID-19 status, age in years and sex. Where HLA class I and class II types were available, the types were taken from metadata supplied by the sample provider, not from assay-based typing. Deeply sampled blood TCRbeta repertoires from subjects exposed to, actively infected with, or recovered from COVID-19 were included in the dataset. Samples came from the ongoing ImmuneRACE study (first 160 participants) plus 1,254 subjects from 6 global collaborators. The repertoires were made available in a free public database intended to serve as a resource for research on the immune response to SARS-CoV-2. The prospective study material was composed of cDNA or gDNA derived from T cells, B-cell-depleted T cells, or PBMCs. Broader findings and caveats from the paper: The quantity of clinical and demographic metadata differed by source and by participant and was supplied without curation.

As a fraction of the sample, this clone is medium-sized (0.01 to 0.1%). No antigen is known for it. No much larger clonotype is one base removed from it; base qualities were not supplied. Collaborating institutions collected whole blood in K2EDTA tubes following their own protocols. For TCRbeta analysis, collaborator samples were shipped as frozen whole blood, as isolated PBMCs, or as DNA extracted from either sample type. The V end loses 6 bases and the J end loses 2 bases, and a stretch of 17 bases separates them. The CDR3 spans 16 residues, from the cysteine through the phenylalanine. Left in the record is the CDR3 DNA by itself, 48 bases read in frame from the first base. The germline V gene (reference sequence) supplies CDR1 LGHDT and CDR2 YNNKEL. TCRbeta CDR3 regions were amplified from genomic DNA using the immunoSEQ Assay, a bias-controlled multiplex PCR. Concerning the study's data processing: The number of nucleated cells in each sample was estimated by amplification of reference gene primers within the assay. Sequence reads were collapsed and filtered to measure the absolute abundance of every unique TCRbeta CDR3 rearrangement. For each sample, productive Simpson clonality was calculated by taking the square root of Simpson's diversity index across productive rearrangements. Imported from immuneACCESS, the table was reduced by TCRdb to in-frame sequences with V and J called. These copies leave out some clones; in studies compared against another copy, an unresolved V gene accounts for under half, and the cause of the remainder is not known. For V, J and clone size, that table is used; D and trimming come from the DNA. The sample yields 35,000 to 50,000 clones; about 82% were counted once. The ten largest make up 55% to 60% of the sample.

Sequencing input: peripheral blood. This TCR was recovered from a man aged 65 to 79 with acute or convalescent COVID-19. The rearrangement joined TRBV3-1 (or the pseudogene TRBV3-2) to TRBJ1-5; the D gene is possibly TRBD1, with 5 bases matching. The CDR3 protein: CASRQRGLVGNQPQHF. The sequenced DNA is TGTGCCAGCAGGCAAAGGGGACTGGTGGGCAATCAGCCCCAGCATTTT.